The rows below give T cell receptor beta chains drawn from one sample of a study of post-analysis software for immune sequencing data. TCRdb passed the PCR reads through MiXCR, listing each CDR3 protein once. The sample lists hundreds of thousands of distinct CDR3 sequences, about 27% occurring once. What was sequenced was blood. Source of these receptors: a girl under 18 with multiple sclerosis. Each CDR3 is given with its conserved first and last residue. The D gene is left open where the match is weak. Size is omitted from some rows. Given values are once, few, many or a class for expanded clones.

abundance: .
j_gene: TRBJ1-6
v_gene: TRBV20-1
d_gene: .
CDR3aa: CSARDGRGQGTNSPLHF
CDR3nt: TGCAGTGCTAGAGATGGGCGGGGTCAGGGTACTAATTCACCCCTCCACTTT

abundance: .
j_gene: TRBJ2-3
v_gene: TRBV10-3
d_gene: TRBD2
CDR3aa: CAISGATSGGATTDTQYF
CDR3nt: TGTGCCATCAGTGGAGCAACTAGCGGGGGGGCCACGACAGATACGCAGTATTTT

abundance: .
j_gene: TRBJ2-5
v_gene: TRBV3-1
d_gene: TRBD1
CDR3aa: CACSQGTDIQETQYF
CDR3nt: TGTGCCTGCAGCCAAGGGACAGACATTCAAGAGACCCAGTACTTC

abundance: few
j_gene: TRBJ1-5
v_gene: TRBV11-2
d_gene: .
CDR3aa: CASSLAASNQPQHF
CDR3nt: TGTGCCAGCAGCTTAGCCGCTAGCAATCAGCCCCAGCATTTT

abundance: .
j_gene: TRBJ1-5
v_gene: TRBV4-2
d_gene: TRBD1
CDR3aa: CASSARGGSNQPQHF
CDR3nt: TGTGCCAGCAGCGCCCGAGGGGGCAGCAATCAGCCCCAGCATTTT

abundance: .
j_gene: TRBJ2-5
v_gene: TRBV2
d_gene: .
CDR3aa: CASSITRTGIRETQYF
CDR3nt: TGTGCCAGCAGTATAACAAGAACAGGGATCCGGGAGACCCAGTACTTC

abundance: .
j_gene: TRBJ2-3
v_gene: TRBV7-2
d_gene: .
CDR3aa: CASRRTRAANTDTQYF
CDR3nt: TGTGCCAGCAGACGGACGAGGGCAGCGAACACAGATACGCAGTATTTT

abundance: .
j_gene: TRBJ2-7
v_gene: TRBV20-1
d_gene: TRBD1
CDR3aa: CSTRGGGQGIGEQYF
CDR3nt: TGCAGTACTAGAGGTGGGGGACAGGGAATCGGCGAGCAGTACTTC

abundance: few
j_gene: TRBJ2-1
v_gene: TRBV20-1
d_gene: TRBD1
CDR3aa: CSARRPSGTGFLQFF
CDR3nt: TGCAGTGCTAGAAGGCCCTCCGGGACAGGGTTTCTACAGTTCTTC

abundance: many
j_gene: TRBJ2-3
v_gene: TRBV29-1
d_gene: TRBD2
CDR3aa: CSVEWGGGSSSTDTQYF
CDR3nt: TGCAGCGTTGAATGGGGCGGGGGGTCCTCTAGCACAGATACGCAGTATTTT

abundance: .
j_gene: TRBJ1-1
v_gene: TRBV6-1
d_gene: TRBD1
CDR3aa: CASIQGVNTEAFF
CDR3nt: TGTGCCAGCATCCAGGGGGTGAACACTGAAGCTTTCTTT

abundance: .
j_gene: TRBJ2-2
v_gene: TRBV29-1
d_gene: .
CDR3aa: CSVARETNTGELFF
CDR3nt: TGCAGCGTTGCCAGGGAGACGAACACCGGGGAGCTGTTTTTT

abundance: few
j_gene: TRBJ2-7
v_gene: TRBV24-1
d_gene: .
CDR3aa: CATSDWLSYEQYF
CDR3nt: TGTGCCACCAGTGACTGGTTGTCCTACGAGCAGTACTTC

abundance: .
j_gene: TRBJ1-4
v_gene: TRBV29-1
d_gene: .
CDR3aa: CSVEDLGSKGEKLFF
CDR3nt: TGCAGCGTTGAAGATCTGGGATCCAAGGGTGAAAAACTGTTTTTT

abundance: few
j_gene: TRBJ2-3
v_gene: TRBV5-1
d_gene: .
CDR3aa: CASSAGDRTDTQYF
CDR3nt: TGCGCCAGCAGCGCAGGGGACCGCACAGATACGCAGTATTTT

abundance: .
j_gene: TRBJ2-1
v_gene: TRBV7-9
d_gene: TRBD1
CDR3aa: CASSLHGQEYNEQFF
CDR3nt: TGTGCCAGCAGCTTACATGGACAGGAGTACAATGAGCAGTTCTTC

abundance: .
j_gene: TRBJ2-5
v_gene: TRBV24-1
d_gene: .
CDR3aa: CATSAPDSPRVETQYF
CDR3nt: TGTGCCACCAGTGCCCCCGACAGCCCGAGAGTTGAGACCCAGTACTTC

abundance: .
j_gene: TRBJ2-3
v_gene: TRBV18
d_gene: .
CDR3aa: CASSLLVRDTQYF
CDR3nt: TGTGCCAGCTCACTTCTAGTAAGGGATACGCAGTATTTT

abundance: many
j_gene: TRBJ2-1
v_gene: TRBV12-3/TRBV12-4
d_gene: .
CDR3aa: CASSHRGDEQFF
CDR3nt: TGTGCCAGCAGTCATCGTGGCGATGAGCAGTTCTTC

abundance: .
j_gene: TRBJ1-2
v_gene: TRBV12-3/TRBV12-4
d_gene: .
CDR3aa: CASRGAYDGYTF
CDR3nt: TGTGCCAGCAGGGGTGCCTATGACGGCTACACCTTC

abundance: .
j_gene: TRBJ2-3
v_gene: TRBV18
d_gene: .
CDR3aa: CASSNVPGLLTDTQYF
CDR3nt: TGTGCCAGCTCAAACGTCCCAGGGCTACTCACAGATACGCAGTATTTT

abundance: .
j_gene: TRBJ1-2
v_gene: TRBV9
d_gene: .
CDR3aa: CASSPRTAGGLGYTF
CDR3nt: TGTGCCAGCAGCCCCCGGACGGCTGGGGGTCTTGGCTACACCTTC

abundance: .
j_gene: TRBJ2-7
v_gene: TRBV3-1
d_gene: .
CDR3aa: CASSQEWGGGRGEQYF
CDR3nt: TGTGCCAGCAGCCAAGAGTGGGGCGGGGGCCGAGGCGAGCAGTACTTC

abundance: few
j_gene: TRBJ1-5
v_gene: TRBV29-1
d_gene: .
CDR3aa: CSVGANNQPQHF
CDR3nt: TGCAGCGTCGGAGCCAACAATCAGCCCCAGCATTTT

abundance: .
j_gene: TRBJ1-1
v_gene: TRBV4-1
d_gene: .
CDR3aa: CASSTAGPANTEAFF
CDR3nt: TGCGCCAGCAGCACTGCCGGGCCGGCGAACACTGAAGCTTTCTTT

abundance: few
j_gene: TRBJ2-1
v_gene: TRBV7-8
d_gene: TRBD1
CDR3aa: CASSSGGTGTYNEQFF
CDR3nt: TGTGCCAGCAGCTCCGGTGGGACAGGGACCTACAATGAGCAGTTCTTC

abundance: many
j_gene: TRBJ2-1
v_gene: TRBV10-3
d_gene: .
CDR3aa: CAISAGGTRQNNEQFF
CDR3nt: TGTGCCATCAGTGCTGGAGGGACTCGACAAAACAATGAGCAGTTCTTC

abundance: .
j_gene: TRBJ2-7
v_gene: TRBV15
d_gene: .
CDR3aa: CATSRDGRSHYEQYF
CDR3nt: TGTGCCACCAGCAGAGATGGTCGCAGCCACTACGAGCAGTACTTC

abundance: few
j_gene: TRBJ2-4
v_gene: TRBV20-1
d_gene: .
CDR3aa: CSASPGLGKNIQYF
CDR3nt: TGCAGTGCTAGTCCGGGGTTGGGCAAAAACATTCAGTACTTC

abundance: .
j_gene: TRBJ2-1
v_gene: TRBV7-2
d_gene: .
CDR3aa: CASSLRFEREFF
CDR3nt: TGTGCCAGCAGCTTACGCTTCGAGCGGGAGTTCTTC

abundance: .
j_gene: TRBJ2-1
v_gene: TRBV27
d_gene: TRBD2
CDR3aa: CASRNLAGEIWNEQFF
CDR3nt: TGTGCCAGCAGAAACCTAGCGGGAGAGATTTGGAATGAGCAGTTCTTC

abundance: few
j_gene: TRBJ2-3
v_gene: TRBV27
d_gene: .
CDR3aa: CASSFPALRKDTQYF
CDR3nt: TGTGCCAGCAGTTTCCCGGCATTACGGAAAGATACGCAGTATTTT

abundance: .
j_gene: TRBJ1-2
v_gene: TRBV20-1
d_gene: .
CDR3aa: CSAREAGRGGYTF
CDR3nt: TGCAGTGCTAGAGAGGCAGGGAGGGGTGGCTACACCTTC